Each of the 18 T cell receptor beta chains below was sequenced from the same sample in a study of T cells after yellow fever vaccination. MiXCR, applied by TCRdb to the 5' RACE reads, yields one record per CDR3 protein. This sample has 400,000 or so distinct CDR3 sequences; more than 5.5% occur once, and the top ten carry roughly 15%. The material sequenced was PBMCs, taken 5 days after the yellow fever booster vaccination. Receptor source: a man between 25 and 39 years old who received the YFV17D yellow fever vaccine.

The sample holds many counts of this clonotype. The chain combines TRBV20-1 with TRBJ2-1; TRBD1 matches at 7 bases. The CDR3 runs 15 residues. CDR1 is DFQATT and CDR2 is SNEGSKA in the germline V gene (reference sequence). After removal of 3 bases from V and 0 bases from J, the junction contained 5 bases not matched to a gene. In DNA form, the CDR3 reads TGCAGTGCTAGGCAGACAGGGAGCTCCTACAATGAGCAGTTCTTC. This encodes CSARQTGSSYNEQFF.

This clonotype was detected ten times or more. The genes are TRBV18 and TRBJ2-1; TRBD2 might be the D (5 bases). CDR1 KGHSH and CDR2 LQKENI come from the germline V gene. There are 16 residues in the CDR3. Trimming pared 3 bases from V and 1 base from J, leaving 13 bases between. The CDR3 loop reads CASSPRAGLSYNEQFF. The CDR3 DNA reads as TGTGCCAGCTCACCTCGGGCGGGCCTATCCTACAATGAGCAGTTCTTC.

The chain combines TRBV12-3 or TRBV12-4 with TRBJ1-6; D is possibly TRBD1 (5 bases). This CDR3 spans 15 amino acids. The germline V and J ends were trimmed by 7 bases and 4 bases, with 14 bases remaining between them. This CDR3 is CASIGTGRYNSPLHF. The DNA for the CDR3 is TGTGCCAGCATCGGAACGGGACGATATAATTCACCCCTCCACTTT.

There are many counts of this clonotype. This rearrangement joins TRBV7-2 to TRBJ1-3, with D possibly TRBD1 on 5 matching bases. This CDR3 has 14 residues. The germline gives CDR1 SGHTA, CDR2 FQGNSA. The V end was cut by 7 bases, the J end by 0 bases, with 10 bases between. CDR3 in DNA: TGTGCCAGCACCCTGGGGGGCTCTGGAAACACCATATATTTT. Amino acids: CASTLGGSGNTIYF.

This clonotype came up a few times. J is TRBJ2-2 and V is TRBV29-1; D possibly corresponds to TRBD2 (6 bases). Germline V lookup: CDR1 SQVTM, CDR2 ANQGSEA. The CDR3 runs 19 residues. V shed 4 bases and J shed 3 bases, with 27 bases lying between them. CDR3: CSVAAPIAPGTLHTGELFF. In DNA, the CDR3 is TGCAGCGTTGCGGCGCCAATTGCTCCCGGGACTCTACACACCGGGGAGCTGTTTTTT.

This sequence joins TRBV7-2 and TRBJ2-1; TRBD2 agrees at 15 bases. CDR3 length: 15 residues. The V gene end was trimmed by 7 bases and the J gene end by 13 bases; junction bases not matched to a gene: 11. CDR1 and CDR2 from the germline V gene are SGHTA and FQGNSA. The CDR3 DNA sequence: TGTGCCAGCACCCGAGGACTAGCGGGAGGGGAAATACAGTTCTTC. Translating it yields CASTRGLAGGEIQFF. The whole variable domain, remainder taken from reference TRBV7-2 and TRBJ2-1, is GAGVSQSPSNKVTEKGKDVELRCDPISGHTALYWYRQSLGQGLEFLIYFQGNSAPDKSGLPSDRFSAERTGGSVSTLTIQRTQQEDSAVYLCASTRGLAGGEIQFFGPGTRLTVL.

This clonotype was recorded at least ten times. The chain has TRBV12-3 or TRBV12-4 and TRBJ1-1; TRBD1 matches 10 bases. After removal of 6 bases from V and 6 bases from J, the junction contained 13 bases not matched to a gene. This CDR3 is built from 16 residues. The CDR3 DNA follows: TGTGCCAGCAGAGCGACAGGGGGCTCCTCCAGGGCTGAAGCTTTCTTT. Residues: CASRATGGSSRAEAFF.

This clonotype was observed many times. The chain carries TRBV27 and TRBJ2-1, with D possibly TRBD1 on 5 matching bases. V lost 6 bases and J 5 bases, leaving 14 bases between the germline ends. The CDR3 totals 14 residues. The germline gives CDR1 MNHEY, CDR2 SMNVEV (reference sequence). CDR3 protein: CASRLQAGNNEQFF. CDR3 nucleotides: TGTGCCAGCAGATTACAGGCAGGAAACAATGAGCAGTTCTTC.

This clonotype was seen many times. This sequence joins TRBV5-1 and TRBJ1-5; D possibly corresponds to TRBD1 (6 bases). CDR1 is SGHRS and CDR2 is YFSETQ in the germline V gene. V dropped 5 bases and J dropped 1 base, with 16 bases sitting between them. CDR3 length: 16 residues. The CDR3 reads CASSPGRGESNQPQHF. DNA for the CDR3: TGCGCCAGCAGTCCAGGTAGGGGGGAGAGCAATCAGCCCCAGCATTTT.

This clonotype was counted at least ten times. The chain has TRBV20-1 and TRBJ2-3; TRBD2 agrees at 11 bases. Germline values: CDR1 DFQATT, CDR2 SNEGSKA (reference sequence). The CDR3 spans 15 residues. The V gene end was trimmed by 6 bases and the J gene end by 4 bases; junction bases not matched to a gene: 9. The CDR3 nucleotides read TGCAGTGCAACGACTAGCGGGAAATGGGCAGATACGCAGTATTTT. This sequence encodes CSATTSGKWADTQYF.

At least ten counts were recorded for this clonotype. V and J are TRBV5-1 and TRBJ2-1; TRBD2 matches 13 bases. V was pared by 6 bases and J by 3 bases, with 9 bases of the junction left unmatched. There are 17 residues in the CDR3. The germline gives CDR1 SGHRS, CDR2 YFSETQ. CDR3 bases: TGCGCCAGCACCCACTCCGGACTAGCGGGAGTCTACAATGAGCAGTTCTTC. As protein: CASTHSGLAGVYNEQFF.

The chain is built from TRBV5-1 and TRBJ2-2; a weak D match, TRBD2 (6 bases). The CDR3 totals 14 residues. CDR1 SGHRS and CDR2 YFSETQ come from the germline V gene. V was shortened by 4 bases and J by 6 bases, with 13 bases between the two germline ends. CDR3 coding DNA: TGCGCCAGCAGCCCCAGACTAGAATCCGGGGAGCTGTTTTTT. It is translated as CASSPRLESGELFF.

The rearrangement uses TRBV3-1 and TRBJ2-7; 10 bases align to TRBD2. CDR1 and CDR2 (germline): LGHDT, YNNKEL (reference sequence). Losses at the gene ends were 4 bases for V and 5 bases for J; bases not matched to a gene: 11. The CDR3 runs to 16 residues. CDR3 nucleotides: TGTGCCAGCAGCCCCCTCTCTAGCGGGAGTGGTGACGAGCAGTACTTC. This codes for CASSPLSSGSGDEQYF.

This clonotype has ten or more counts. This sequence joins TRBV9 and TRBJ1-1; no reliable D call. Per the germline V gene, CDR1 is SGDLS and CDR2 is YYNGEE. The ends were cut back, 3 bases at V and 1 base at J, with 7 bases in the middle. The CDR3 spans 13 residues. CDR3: CASSAAGNTEAFF. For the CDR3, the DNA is TGTGCCAGCAGCGCAGCAGGGAACACTGAAGCTTTCTTT.

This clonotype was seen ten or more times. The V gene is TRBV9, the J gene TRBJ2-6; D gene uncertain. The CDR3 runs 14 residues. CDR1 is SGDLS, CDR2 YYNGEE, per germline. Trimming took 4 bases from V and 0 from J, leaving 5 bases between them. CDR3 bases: TGTGCCAGCAGCCCCAGCTCTGGGGCCAACGTCCTGACTTTC. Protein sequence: CASSPSSGANVLTF.

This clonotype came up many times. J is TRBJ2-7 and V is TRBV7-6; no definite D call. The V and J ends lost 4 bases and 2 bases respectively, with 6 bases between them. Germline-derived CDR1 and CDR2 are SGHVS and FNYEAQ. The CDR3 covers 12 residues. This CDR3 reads CASSSIAYEQYF. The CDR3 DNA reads TGTGCCAGCAGCTCCATTGCCTACGAGCAGTACTTC. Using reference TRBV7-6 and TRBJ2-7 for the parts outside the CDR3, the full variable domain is GAGVSQSPRYKVTKRGQDVALRCDPISGHVSLYWYRQALGQGPEFLTYFNYEAQQDKSGLPNDRFSAERPEGSISTLTIQRTEQRDSAMYRCASSSIAYEQYFGPGTRLTVT.

The CDR3 DNA reads as TGTGCCAGCAGTTACTCGAGACAGACATACTTC. Its protein is CASSYSRQTYF. The genes are TRBV6-2 or TRBV6-3 and TRBJ2-4; perhaps TRBD1 as D (5 bases). The germline gives CDR1 MNHEY, CDR2 SVGEGT. V was shortened by 0 bases and J by 16 bases, with 10 bases between the two germline ends. This CDR3 region has 11 residues.

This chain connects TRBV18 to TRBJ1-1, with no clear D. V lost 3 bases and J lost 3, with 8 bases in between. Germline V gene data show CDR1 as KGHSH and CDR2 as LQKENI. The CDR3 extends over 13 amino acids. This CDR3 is CASSPIGYTEAFF. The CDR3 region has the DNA TGTGCCAGCTCACCTATAGGCTACACTGAAGCTTTCTTT.